The 32 T cell receptor beta chains listed next were all sequenced from one sample in a study of blood T cells in healthy people across ages. A second PCR, run for about 6 to 11 cycles, used a sample-barcoded 5' primer plus a J-beta primer mix. In TCRdb, the 5' RACE reads were re-called with MiXCR into one record per CDR3 protein. The sample gives hundreds of thousands of distinct CDR3 sequences, 45% to 60% of which show up once; about 13% is in the top ten. Source material: blood. The receptor set was obtained from a woman older than 75 in good health.

CDR3 residues: CASSLEYRFEHSGANVLTF. DNA for the CDR3: TGTGCCAGCAGCTTAGAGTACAGGTTTGAACACTCTGGGGCCAACGTCCTGACTTTC. The chain joins TRBV7-9 to TRBJ2-6; D is perhaps TRBD1 (5 bases). The germline CDR1 and CDR2 sequences are SEHNR and FQNEAQ (reference sequence). This CDR3 contains 19 residues. Trimming shortened V by 1 base and J by 0 bases, and 16 bases separated the two germline ends.

To note about this clonotype: This could be a read error, since a much larger clone is one nucleotide away. This chain uses TRBV10-3 with TRBJ2-5, with no clear D. The tail of the sequence fits TRBJ2-7 better, so the J call may be wrong. In germline, CDR1 is ENHRY, CDR2 SYGVKD. There are 11 residues in the CDR3. The CDR3, as DNA: TGTGCCATCAGTGGACGGTACGAGCAGTACTTC. The encoded protein is CAISGRYEQYF.

The chain is built from TRBV6-1 and TRBJ1-4, with D perhaps matching TRBD1 (5 bases). Germline V gene sequence: CDR1 MNHNS, CDR2 SASEGT. The CDR3 sequence is 13 residues long. V shed 7 bases and J shed 8 bases, with 14 bases lying between them. CDR3 nucleotide sequence: TGTGCCAGCAACAGGAGCAACCTAGAAAAACTGTTTTTT. Its translation: CASNRSNLEKLFF.

The rearrangement links TRBV10-3 to TRBJ2-2; tentatively, D is TRBD1 (5 bases). The V end lost 6 bases, the J end lost 4 bases, and 12 bases lay between the germline ends. Germline loops: CDR1 ENHRY, CDR2 SYGVKD. The CDR3 is 14 amino acids. The CDR3 sequence: CAIRPTESTGELFF. CDR3 sequence (DNA): TGTGCCATCAGACCGACAGAAAGCACCGGGGAGCTGTTTTTT.

The chain carries TRBV20-1 and TRBJ2-1; 8 positions match TRBD2. The tail of the sequence fits TRBJ2-7 better, so the J call may be wrong. CDR1 is DFQATT and CDR2 is SNEGSKA in the germline V gene (reference sequence). There are 14 residues in the CDR3. The DNA of the CDR3 is TGCAGTGCTGCCGGGCGGGGGGCCTACAATGAGCAGTACTTC. Amino acids: CSAAGRGAYNEQYF.

This chain uses TRBV12-3 or TRBV12-4 with TRBJ2-3, with D tentatively TRBD1 or TRBD2 (5 bases each). V was shortened by 3 bases and J by 1 base, with 17 bases between the two germline ends. There are 17 residues in the CDR3. CDR3 region: CASSLKGPLWGTDTQYF. The CDR3 nucleotides read TGTGCCAGCAGTTTGAAGGGACCCCTATGGGGCACAGATACGCAGTATTTT.

Details on this clonotype: A much larger clone is a single base away; this may be a read error. This chain uses TRBV14 with TRBJ2-1; 8 nucleotides agree with TRBD2. The trim removed 0 bases at V and 13 bases at J, leaving 14 bases unmatched. The CDR3 extends over 16 amino acids. Germline V gene data show CDR1 as SGHDN and CDR2 as FVKESK. In DNA form, the CDR3 reads TGTGCCAGCAGCCAAGATCGGACTAGCTACGGAGAGACCCAGTTCTTC. Its protein product is CASSQDRTSYGETQFF.

This chain connects TRBV2 to TRBJ2-1; no definite D call. The CDR3 runs to 14 residues. Germline-derived CDR1 and CDR2 are SNHLY and FYNNEI. V lost 3 bases and J lost 0, with 6 bases in between. The DNA of the CDR3 is TGTGCCAGCAGTGACCAGAGCTCCTACAATGAGCAGTTCTTC. It translates to CASSDQSSYNEQFF.

With respect to this clonotype: A single base separates this from a much larger clone, so it may be a read error. This sequence joins TRBV5-1 and TRBJ2-3, with TRBD2 as a possible D gene (5 bases). Germline V CDR1 and CDR2: SGHRS, YFSETQ. CDR3 length: 15 residues. The DNA of the CDR3 is TGCGCCAGCAGCTTGGCCCCTAGCAGTTCAGATGCGCAGTATTTT. Translating it yields CASSLAPSSSDAQYF.

This clonotype was detected ten times or more. The rearrangement links TRBV2 to TRBJ2-5; 7 bases agree with TRBD2. The CDR3 is 18 residues long. Per germline, CDR1 SNHLY and CDR2 FYNNEI. Germline trimming cut 2 bases from V and 4 bases from J; bases unmatched to any gene: 16. CDR3 protein: CASSEILAARRTRETQYF. CDR3 coding DNA: TGTGCCAGCAGTGAAATTCTAGCGGCGAGGCGGACGAGAGAGACCCAGTACTTC.

This clonotype showed up just once. The chain carries TRBV12-3 or TRBV12-4 and TRBJ2-7, with D maybe TRBD2 (6 bases). This CDR3 has 12 amino acids. Between the trimmed V and J ends, which lost 7 bases and 3 bases, there was a span of 10 bases. CDR3: CASMRGLYEQYF. The CDR3 nucleotides read TGTGCCAGCATGAGGGGACTCTACGAGCAGTACTTC.

V gene TRBV5-1 combines with J gene TRBJ2-4; D is unresolved. The V gene lost 5 bases and the J gene lost 6 bases, with 12 bases spanning the gap. The CDR3 loop spans 13 amino acids. Per the germline V gene, CDR1 is SGHRS and CDR2 is YFSETQ. The CDR3 region is CASRDQPPNIQYF. The CDR3 DNA follows: TGCGCCAGCAGGGACCAGCCACCAAACATTCAGTACTTC.

The CDR3 loop reads CASSQGWIGSGNTGELFF. CDR3 nucleotides: TGTGCCAGCAGCCAAGGGTGGATTGGCTCAGGGAACACCGGGGAGCTGTTTTTT. The chain has TRBV4-2 and TRBJ2-2; D gene uncertain. The V end lost 1 base, the J end lost 1 base, and 16 bases lay between the germline ends. Per the germline V gene, CDR1 is LGHNA and CDR2 is YNFKEQ. The CDR3 is 18 amino acids.

This clonotype was recorded at least ten times. The J gene is TRBJ1-1, the V gene TRBV6-5; D may be TRBD1 (6 bases). The CDR3 runs 14 residues. Germline V gene data show CDR1 as MNHEY and CDR2 as SVGAGI. Deletions cut 6 bases from V and 8 bases from J, with 19 bases between. CDR3 sequence (DNA): TGTGCCAGCAGCCAGTTGAGGGGGGATACCGAAGCTTTCTTT. This gives the protein CASSQLRGDTEAFF.

The chain combines TRBV20-1 with TRBJ2-1; D ambiguous. V lost 6 bases and J lost 7, with 13 bases in between. The germline V gene has CDR1 DFQATT and CDR2 SNEGSKA (reference sequence). The CDR3 sequence is 12 residues long. As DNA, the CDR3 is TGCAGTGCCCGGTTAGGCGTGAATGAGCAGTTCTTC. It codes for CSARLGVNEQFF.

This clonotype was picked up a small number of times. The chain joins TRBV29-1 to TRBJ1-1; a possible D gene is TRBD1 (5 bases). Germline assignment: CDR1 SQVTM and CDR2 ANQGSEA. This CDR3 has 14 residues. Deletions cut 1 base from V and 0 bases from J, with 9 bases between. The CDR3 DNA follows: TGCAGCGTTGAAGGGGGCGCCGTGAACACTGAAGCTTTCTTT. Translation gives CSVEGGAVNTEAFF.

This clonotype was found a few times. A clone one base away is much larger, so this may be a read error. V gene TRBV12-3 or TRBV12-4 combines with J gene TRBJ2-5; 7 bases map to TRBD2. With V trimmed by 6 bases and J by 11 bases, 24 bases remained unmatched. CDR3 length: 17 residues. The CDR3 DNA follows: TGTGCCAGCAGCTTAAGATCGGGGGGTAGAGTCGGCAATGAGCAGTACTTC. The encoded protein is CASSLRSGGRVGNEQYF.

About this clonotype itself: Its ends do not fully match the called genes, so a read error is possible. The chain recombines TRBV20-1 with TRBJ2-3; 9 bases agree with TRBD1. This CDR3 is 14 amino acids long. CDR1 and CDR2 (germline): DFQATT, SNEGSKA (reference sequence). CDR3 nucleotides: TGCAGTGCTACAGGGACAGGGAGGACAGAGACGCAGTATTTT. Its protein product is CSATGTGRTETQYF.

The chain is built from TRBV29-1 and TRBJ2-2, with TRBD2 as a possible D gene (6 bases). This CDR3 is built from 16 residues. Germline CDR1 and CDR2: SQVTM and ANQGSEA. Trimming shortened V by 1 base and J by 4 bases, and 16 bases separated the two germline ends. CDR3 sequence (DNA): TGCAGCGTTGAAGTTGGCCCTAGCGCGGGCACCGGGGAGCTGTTTTTT. Amino acid sequence: CSVEVGPSAGTGELFF.

V is TRBV7-9 and J is TRBJ2-5, with D maybe TRBD2 (6 bases). CDR1 and CDR2 from the germline V gene are SEHNR and FQNEAQ (reference sequence). CDR3 length equals 13 residues. Trimming stripped 4 bases from V and 4 bases from J, with 10 bases between. Here the CDR3 DNA reads TGTGCCAGCAGCTGCGGCGGGGTAGAGACCCAGTACTTC. Its translation is CASSCGGVETQYF.

The count of this clonotype is one. The chain combines TRBV10-2 with TRBJ1-5; no clear D gene. The CDR3 consists of 13 residues. Trimming took 6 bases from V and 5 from J, leaving 11 bases between them. CDR1 is WSHSY and CDR2 is SAAADI in the germline V gene. The CDR3 DNA follows: TGCGCCAGCAGCACCCTCACAGATCAGCCCCAGCATTTT. It codes for CASSTLTDQPQHF.

Remarks on this clonotype: This may arise from a read error, as a much more abundant clone is one base away. The V call is TRBV20-1, the J call TRBJ2-1; maybe TRBD1 (6 bases). V lost 5 bases to trimming and J lost 13 bases, with 27 bases between them. CDR3 length: 15 amino acids. Germline V gene sequence: CDR1 DFQATT, CDR2 SNEGSKA (reference sequence). The CDR3 spells CSADPGQLLQETQFF. CDR3 DNA sequence: TGCAGTGCTGACCCGGGACAACTTTTGCAAGAGACCCAGTTCTTC.

The chain uses TRBV4-1 and TRBJ1-2, with TRBD1 matching over 7 bases. V was pared by 4 bases and J by 2 bases, with 4 bases of the junction left unmatched. CDR3 size: 14 residues. The germline V gene has CDR1 MGHRA and CDR2 YSYEKL. Here the CDR3 reads CASSREQGNYGYTF. The CDR3 DNA reads TGCGCCAGCAGCCGCGAACAGGGGAACTATGGCTACACCTTC.

This clonotype was counted ten times or more. This chain connects TRBV5-4 to TRBJ2-1, with 7 bases aligning to TRBD1. Germline CDR1 SGHNT, CDR2 YYREEE (reference sequence). CDR3 length: 15 residues. Trimming at V came to 4 bases and at J to 6 bases, leaving 10 bases not matched to a gene. The CDR3 region has the DNA TGTGCCAGCAGCACCCCGACAGGGTCGGCCAATGAGCAGTTCTTC. Amino acids: CASSTPTGSANEQFF.

The rearrangement joins TRBV3-1 to TRBJ2-5; weak D call: TRBD2 (6 bases). The DNA end is more similar to TRBJ2-7, so the J call may be wrong. In germline, CDR1 is LGHDT, CDR2 YNNKEL (reference sequence). The CDR3 is 15 amino acids. CDR3 in DNA: TGTGCCAGCAGCCAAAGGTTGGAGGGGATCTACGAGCAGTACTTC. It encodes CASSQRLEGIYEQYF.

This clonotype has just a few counts. The rearrangement joins TRBV3-1 to TRBJ1-2; D not resolved. V was clipped by 4 bases and J by 2 bases, with 11 bases between them. The CDR3 spans 14 residues. Germline V gene data show CDR1 as LGHDT and CDR2 as YNNKEL (reference sequence). The CDR3 nucleotides read TGTGCCAGCAGCCGAGGTAAAGGGAACTATGGCTACACCTTC. This sequence encodes CASSRGKGNYGYTF.

There are many counts of this clonotype. The V call is TRBV27, the J call TRBJ2-1; 7 nucleotides agree with TRBD2. V was clipped by 6 bases and J by 0 bases; unmatched bases: 11. The V gene's germline CDR1 is MNHEY and CDR2 SMNVEV (reference sequence). The CDR3 spans 17 residues. DNA of the CDR3: TGTGCCAGCAGCCTGCCGGGACTACCGCTCTCCTACAATGAGCAGTTCTTC. Residues: CASSLPGLPLSYNEQFF.

V gene TRBV7-2 combines with J gene TRBJ2-3, with 9 bases identical to TRBD2. The germline V gene encodes CDR1 SGHTA and CDR2 FQGNSA. The CDR3 is 14 residues long. The ends lost 8 bases at V and 1 base at J; junction bases unmatched: 4. This CDR3 is CASVWTSGTDTQYF. CDR3 nucleotide sequence: TGTGCCAGCGTGTGGACTAGCGGCACAGATACGCAGTATTTT.

Of note for this clonotype: A much larger clone lies a single base off, so this may be a read error. The genes are TRBV7-3 and TRBJ1-6; D not resolved. CDR1 SGHTA and CDR2 FQGTGA come from the germline V gene. This CDR3 region has 14 residues. The CDR3 region is CASSLSGVGSPPHF. The CDR3 nucleotides are TGTGCCAGCAGCTTAAGCGGGGTCGGATCACCCCCCCACTTT.

This chain joins TRBV28 and TRBJ2-3, with 7 nucleotides matching TRBD2. The germline gives CDR1 MDHEN, CDR2 SYDVKM. This CDR3 has 13 amino acids. V was pared by 7 bases and J by 5 bases, with 6 bases of the junction left unmatched. In DNA, the CDR3 is TGTGCCAGCAACCGAGGGAGGGGAGATACGCAGTATTTT. The encoded protein is CASNRGRGDTQYF.

The chain couples TRBV7-3 to TRBJ2-3; TRBD2 might be the D (6 bases). V dropped 5 bases and J dropped 6 bases, with 18 bases sitting between them. Germline V gene data show CDR1 as SGHTA and CDR2 as FQGTGA. The CDR3 length is 15 residues. The CDR3 is CASSVGAGGEDTQYF. DNA for the CDR3: TGTGCCAGCAGCGTAGGAGCGGGCGGGGAGGATACGCAGTATTTT.

The V and J genes are TRBV5-6 and TRBJ2-7, with TRBD2 matching 12 bases. The J call is doubtful: the DNA matches TRBJ2-5 better. The length of the CDR3 is 17 residues. Germline V lookup: CDR1 SGHDT, CDR2 YYEEEE. CDR3 protein: CASSPLPTSGRTETQYF. Written as DNA, the CDR3 is TGTGCCAGCAGCCCATTACCTACTAGCGGGAGGACGGAGACCCAGTACTTC.